A single sample gave rise to the 22 T cell receptor beta chains below, sequenced in a study of cytomegalovirus exposure and HLA in healthy donors. Amplification used 60 Vbeta primers and 13 Jbeta primers. The data were produced by immunoSEQ multiplex PCR, yet TCRdb's version contains in-frame clones alone and is incomplete. This repertoire shows under 95,000 clones, around 79% found once; its top ten account for around 15%. The specimen sequenced was PBMCs. Receptors originate from a woman aged 40 to 50 in good health and CMV-seropositive.

The chain recombines TRBV27 with TRBJ2-1; D not resolved. From germline, CDR1 is MNHEY and CDR2 SMNVEV (reference sequence). Trimming left V 6 bases short and J 2 bases short, with 8 bases between. There are 13 residues in the CDR3. CDR3 sequence (DNA): TGTGCCAGCAGCCTCCGGGCCTACAATGAGCAGTTCTTC. As protein: CASSLRAYNEQFF.

This clone was observed a few times. The V gene is TRBV28, the J gene TRBJ1-1; no definite D call. Per the germline V gene, CDR1 is MDHEN and CDR2 is SYDVKM. The CDR3 runs to 16 residues. V gave up 4 bases and J gave up 3 bases, with 18 bases separating them. The CDR3 sequence is CASSSMGSGSYTEAFF. The DNA of the CDR3 is TGTGCCAGCAGTTCCATGGGGAGCGGCTCATACACTGAAGCTTTCTTT. The entire variable domain, with the rest obtained from reference TRBV28 and TRBJ1-1, is as follows: DVKVTQSSRYLVKRTGEKVFLECVQDMDHENMFWYRQDPGLGLRLIYFSYDVKMKEKGDIPEGYSVSREKKERFSLILESASTNQTSMYLCASSSMGSGSYTEAFFGQGTRLTVV.

The chain carries TRBV6-4 and TRBJ2-7; TRBD2 agrees at 8 bases. This CDR3 contains 15 residues. The V and J ends lost 3 bases and 0 bases, in that order; junction bases with no gene match: 4. Germline-derived CDR1 and CDR2 are MRHNA and SNTAGT. CDR3 nucleotides: TGTGCCAGCAGTGAGATAGCGGGGAGCTCCTACGAGCAGTACTTC. It specifies CASSEIAGSSYEQYF.

V and J are TRBV13 and TRBJ1-2; a possible D gene is TRBD1 (6 bases). The V gene's germline CDR1 is PRHDT and CDR2 FYEKMQ (reference sequence). V lost 1 base, J lost 5 bases, and 11 bases lay in between. The CDR3 runs to 14 residues. Here the CDR3 DNA reads TGTGCCAGCAGCTTAGTAGGCAGGGGATATGGCTACACCTTC. It yields the protein CASSLVGRGYGYTF.

The chain couples TRBV2 to TRBJ1-3, with D possibly matching TRBD1 (6 bases). Germline lookup yields CDR1 SNHLY and CDR2 FYNNEI. The CDR3 is made up of 12 amino acids. Trimming shortened V by 9 bases and J by 2 bases, and 8 bases separated the two germline ends. The CDR3 bases are TGTGCCAGGGGGACAACTGGAAACACCATATATTTT. Translation: CARGTTGNTIYF.

In its sample, this clone was seen a few times. The J gene is TRBJ1-1, the V gene TRBV19; TRBD1 aligns across 8 bases. Per germline, CDR1 LNHDA and CDR2 SQIVND (reference sequence). The V gene end was trimmed by 6 bases and the J gene end by 1 base; junction bases not matched to a gene: 4. The CDR3 has 14 amino acids. CDR3 loop: CASSRGRENTEAFF. The CDR3 DNA reads TGTGCCAGTAGCAGGGGGCGGGAGAACACTGAAGCTTTCTTT.

The chain uses TRBV19 and TRBJ2-1, with TRBD2 matching 12 bases. The junction had 0 bases not matched to a gene; V was cut back by 1 base and J by 5 bases. This CDR3 comprises 15 residues. Germline V gene sequence: CDR1 LNHDA, CDR2 SQIVND (reference sequence). The CDR3: CASSIGTSGDNEQFF. In DNA, the CDR3 is TGTGCCAGTAGTATAGGGACTAGCGGGGACAATGAGCAGTTCTTC.

The chain links TRBV18 to TRBJ2-7, with 10 bases aligning to TRBD2. The germline CDR1 and CDR2 sequences are KGHSH and LQKENI. The CDR3 contains 15 residues. Unmatched junction bases numbered 4, after V lost 3 bases and J lost 2 bases. The chain's CDR3 is CASSPGLAETYEQYF. Written as DNA, the CDR3 is TGTGCCAGCTCACCCGGACTAGCGGAAACCTACGAGCAGTACTTC.

The chain joins TRBV28 to TRBJ1-5; no clear D gene. V was cut by 4 bases and J by 7 bases, with 5 bases left in between. CDR1 MDHEN and CDR2 SYDVKM come from the germline V gene. The CDR3 covers 11 residues. CDR3 nucleotide sequence: TGTGCCAGCAGTTCGGGACAGCCCCAGCATTTT. Translating it yields CASSSGQPQHF.

This chain joins TRBV5-1 and TRBJ2-2; D unclear. The CDR3 length is 14 residues. Trimming took 0 bases from V and 4 from J, leaving 7 bases between them. CDR1 and CDR2 from the germline V gene are SGHRS and YFSETQ. CDR3 region: CASSLVPGTGELFF. For the CDR3, the DNA is TGCGCCAGCAGCTTGGTACCCGGCACCGGGGAGCTGTTTTTT.

The chain links TRBV7-9 to TRBJ2-5; D gene unclear. CDR3 size: 14 residues. Per the germline V gene, CDR1 is SEHNR and CDR2 is FQNEAQ (reference sequence). Trimming took 3 bases from V and 5 from J, leaving 13 bases between them. The CDR3 DNA is TGTGCCAGCAGCTTTACCGCCCGACTGGAGACCCAGTACTTC. This translates into CASSFTARLETQYF.

The chain couples TRBV11-2 to TRBJ2-1; 11 bases are a match to TRBD1. From germline, CDR1 is SGHAT and CDR2 FQNNGV. This CDR3 is built from 13 residues. V trimming: 8 bases; J trimming: 3 bases; junction bases outside the gene matches: 0. The CDR3 here is CASGTGGYNEQFF. The CDR3 DNA follows: TGTGCCAGCGGGACAGGGGGCTACAATGAGCAGTTCTTC.

This rearrangement joins TRBV7-3 to TRBJ2-1; 10 nucleotides agree with TRBD2. The V segment lost 4 bases and the J segment 4 bases; nucleotides outside the gene matches: 4. Germline CDR1 SGHTA, CDR2 FQGTGA. The CDR3 has 15 amino acids. This CDR3 is CASSSGLADYNEQFF. The DNA of the CDR3 is TGTGCCAGCAGCTCAGGACTAGCGGATTACAATGAGCAGTTCTTC.

The CDR3 DNA sequence: TGTGCCAGCACGCGTAAGAGTGGGGCCTTGAGGTGGAATGAGCAGTTCTTC. It codes for CASTRKSGALRWNEQFF. V and J are TRBV27 and TRBJ2-1; weak D call: TRBD1 (5 bases). The V and J ends lost 7 bases and 7 bases respectively, with 26 bases between them. CDR1 and CDR2 from the germline V gene are MNHEY and SMNVEV (reference sequence). The CDR3 runs 17 residues.

CDR3 bases: TGTGCCAGCAGCGTCTCCCTAAGCGGGTGGACAGGGGGCCGGGGCAATGAGCAGTTCTTC. It translates to CASSVSLSGWTGGRGNEQFF. This sequence joins TRBV9 and TRBJ2-1; TRBD1 matches 11 bases. Trimming at V came to 2 bases and at J to 6 bases, leaving 19 bases not matched to a gene. The CDR3 has 20 residues. CDR1 and CDR2 (germline): SGDLS, YYNGEE.

The V call is TRBV27, the J call TRBJ2-7, with unresolved D. Germline assignment: CDR1 MNHEY and CDR2 SMNVEV (reference sequence). The CDR3 runs 13 residues. V shed 4 bases and J shed 3 bases, with 10 bases lying between them. This CDR3 is CASSSSPGYEQYF. As DNA, the CDR3 is TGTGCCAGCAGTTCCTCCCCCGGCTACGAGCAGTACTTC.

The rearrangement joins TRBV4-3 to TRBJ2-3, with TRBD2 matching over 8 bases. CDR3 length: 16 residues. Germline CDR1 reads LGHNA; CDR2 reads YSLEER. The V segment lost 0 bases and the J segment 7 bases; nucleotides outside the gene matches: 9. The DNA of the CDR3 is TGCGCCAGCAGCCAAGAGATGGGACTAGACGGGAATACGCAGTATTTT. The encoded protein is CASSQEMGLDGNTQYF.

This clone was seen only a few times. The chain uses TRBV28 and TRBJ2-7; a weak D match, TRBD1 (6 bases). V shed 2 bases and J shed 4 bases, with 15 bases lying between them. The CDR3 totals 15 residues. Germline loops: CDR1 MDHEN, CDR2 SYDVKM. The DNA of the CDR3 is TGTGCCAGCAGTTTAGTACAGGGTTTGGGGTACGAGCAGTACTTC. This codes for CASSLVQGLGYEQYF. Drawing the rest from reference TRBV28 and TRBJ2-7, the complete variable domain is DVKVTQSSRYLVKRTGEKVFLECVQDMDHENMFWYRQDPGLGLRLIYFSYDVKMKEKGDIPEGYSVSREKKERFSLILESASTNQTSMYLCASSLVQGLGYEQYFGPGTRLTVT.

The chain carries TRBV18 and TRBJ2-2; TRBD2 is a possible D gene (5 bases). Looked up from germline, CDR1 is KGHSH and CDR2 is LQKENI. V was cut by 6 bases and J by 1 base, with 15 bases left in between. This CDR3 spans 16 amino acids. The CDR3 loop reads CASSPRLGRNTGELFF. The DNA of the CDR3 is TGTGCCAGCTCCCCTAGGTTGGGGAGGAACACCGGGGAGCTGTTTTTT.

The rearrangement uses TRBV5-8 and TRBJ1-1, with 9 bases identical to TRBD1. The CDR3 is 14 amino acids. V shed 3 bases, J shed 5 bases, and the junction held 5 bases outside the gene matches. Germline V gene data show CDR1 as SGHTS and CDR2 as YDEGEE. This CDR3 is CASSYGTGRTEAFF. DNA for the CDR3: TGTGCCAGCAGCTACGGGACAGGGAGGACTGAAGCTTTCTTT.

The V gene is TRBV7-2, the J gene TRBJ2-2, with D unresolved. The CDR3 runs 17 residues. CDR1 is SGHTA and CDR2 is FQGNSA in the germline V gene. Trimming cost V 5 bases and J 0 bases, with 16 bases left between them. CDR3 bases: TGTGCCAGCAGCCCAGAGGTTATGAGAACGAACACCGGGGAGCTGTTTTTT. This encodes CASSPEVMRTNTGELFF. Full variable domain (outside the CDR3, taken from reference TRBV7-2 and TRBJ2-2): GAGVSQSPSNKVTEKGKDVELRCDPISGHTALYWYRQSLGQGLEFLIYFQGNSAPDKSGLPSDRFSAERTGGSVSTLTIQRTQQEDSAVYLCASSPEVMRTNTGELFFGEGSRLTVL.

The V gene is TRBV6-4, the J gene TRBJ2-3, with D unresolved. The CDR3 runs to 14 residues. The germline V and J ends were trimmed by 6 bases and 7 bases, with 17 bases remaining between them. Germline lookup yields CDR1 MRHNA and CDR2 SNTAGT. CDR3 in DNA: TGTGCCAGCAGCGTTGGCGTGGGCCCATATACGCAGTATTTT. Translating it yields CASSVGVGPYTQYF.